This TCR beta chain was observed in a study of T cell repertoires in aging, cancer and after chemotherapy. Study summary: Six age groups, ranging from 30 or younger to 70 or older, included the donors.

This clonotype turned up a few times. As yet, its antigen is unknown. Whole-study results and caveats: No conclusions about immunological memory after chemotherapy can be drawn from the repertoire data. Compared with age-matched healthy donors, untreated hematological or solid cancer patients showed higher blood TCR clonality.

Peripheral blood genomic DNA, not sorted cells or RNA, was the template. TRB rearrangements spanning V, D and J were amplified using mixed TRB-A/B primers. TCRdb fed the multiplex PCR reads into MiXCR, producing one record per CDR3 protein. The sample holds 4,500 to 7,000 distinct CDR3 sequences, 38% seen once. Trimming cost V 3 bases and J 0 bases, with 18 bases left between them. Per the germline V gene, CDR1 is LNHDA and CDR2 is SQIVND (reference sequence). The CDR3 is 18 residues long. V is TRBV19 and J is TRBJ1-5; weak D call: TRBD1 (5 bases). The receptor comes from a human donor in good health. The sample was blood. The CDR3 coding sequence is TGTGCCAGTAGTATTGAATTGGTACAGGCCTCTAGCAATCAGCCCCAGCATTTT. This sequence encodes CASSIELVQASSNQPQHF.